The clone carrying this T cell receptor beta chain came up many times. The antigen remains unidentified. This sample is drawn from a study of T cells after yellow fever vaccination. Study-level findings and limits: It was the secondary response that reached its peak faster, day 5 versus 15, but it was weaker.

MiXCR, applied by TCRdb to the 5' RACE reads, yields one record per CDR3 protein. The table has under 70,000 distinct CDR3 sequences, approximately 7% seen once. CDR3 size: 17 residues. V trimming: 0 bases; J trimming: 4 bases; junction bases outside the gene matches: 8. Germline CDR1 and CDR2: LGHNA and YSLEER. Sequencing used CD8+ T cells sorted from PBMCs, obtained on the day of the first yellow fever vaccination. The sequence was collected from a man younger than 35 who received the YFV17D yellow fever vaccine. The chain recombines TRBV4-3 with TRBJ2-1; 8 bases fit TRBD1. CDR3 nucleotide sequence: TGCGCCAGCAGCCAAGATATCGGGACAGGCTCTTACAATGAGCAGTTCTTC. Its protein is CASSQDIGTGSYNEQFF.